The rows below give T cell receptor beta chains drawn from one sample of a study of siplizumab effects on memory and regulatory T cells. Assay: immunoSEQ multiplex PCR; the TCRdb copy retains only in-frame clones and omits some. Among about 100,000 clones listed, roughly 93% were seen once. Specimen: Tregs sorted from blood. These receptors all stem from a human donor in good health. CDR3s include the opening cysteine and the closing phenylalanine or tryptophan. D genes are given only for firm matches. Clone size is not always given. Where it is, it says once, few, many or a class for expanded clones.

TRBD1,TRBV6-5,TRBJ2-7,once,TGTGCCAGCAGTTACGAAGGGACAGGGGGCTACGAGCAGTACTTC,CASSYEGTGGYEQYF
.,TRBV4-1,TRBJ2-3,.,TGCGCCAGCAGCCAGACAGATACGCAGTATTTT,CASSQTDTQYF
TRBD2,TRBV19,TRBJ2-6,few,TGTGCCAGTAGTGTACGGACTAGCGGGGGGAGCTCTGGGGCCAACGTCCTGACTTTC,CASSVRTSGGSSGANVLTF
.,TRBV7-9,TRBJ1-4,.,TGTGCCAGCAGCTTAGACGGAGGGGAAGAAAAACTGTTTTTT,CASSLDGGEEKLFF
.,TRBV27,TRBJ1-1,.,TGTGCCAGCAGTTTTCAGGGGTCGCACACTGAAGCTTTCTTT,CASSFQGSHTEAFF
.,TRBV10-1,TRBJ2-5,.,TGCGCCAGCACCCGACACTCGGAGGTCCTCAGGGAGCAGTACTTC,CASTRHSEVLREQYF
TRBD2,TRBV29-1,TRBJ2-3,once,TGCAGCGTTGAGTTGGGGGGGAACACGCAGTATTTT,CSVELGGNTQYF
TRBD1,TRBV5-4,TRBJ2-7,.,TGTGCCAGCAGCTTGGCTGGAGGGACAGGCGAGCAGTACTTC,CASSLAGGTGEQYF
TRBD2,TRBV6-6,TRBJ2-1,.,TGTGCCAGCAGGCGACTAGCGGGATTCAATGAGCAGTTCTTC,CASRRLAGFNEQFF
.,TRBV6-5,TRBJ2-1,.,TGTGCCAGCAGTTACGGTGCCCATGAGCAGTTCTTC,CASSYGAHEQFF
TRBD2,TRBV6-1,TRBJ2-3,.,TGTGCCAGCAGTGACCGCGGGGGATTCGGCACAGATACGCAGTATTTT,CASSDRGGFGTDTQYF
.,TRBV12-5,TRBJ2-1,.,TGTGCTAGTGGTACTTACAGGGACTGGGATGAGCAGTTCTTC,CASGTYRDWDEQFF
.,TRBV6-1,TRBJ2-7,.,TGTGCCAGCAGTGAAGCGCCCCCAACGACCTACGAGCAGTACTTC,CASSEAPPTTYEQYF
.,TRBV27,TRBJ1-1,.,TGTGCCAGCAGTTTATTTTGGCGGGGGAGGAACACTGAAGCTTTCTTT,CASSLFWRGRNTEAFF
TRBD1,TRBV9,TRBJ1-2,.,TGTGCCAGCAGCAACCCGGGACAGAGATATGGCTACACCTTC,CASSNPGQRYGYTF
.,TRBV27,TRBJ2-2,.,TGTGCCAGCAGTTATTTCGGGGCGAACACCGGGGAGCTGTTTTTT,CASSYFGANTGELFF
.,TRBV6-6,TRBJ1-2,.,TGTGCCAGCAGTTACTCGAATCAAGCCGCCAGTGGCTACACCTTC,CASSYSNQAASGYTF
TRBD2,TRBV27,TRBJ2-7,.,TGTGCCAGCAGGACTACAAGCGGGAGCTCCTACGAGCAGTACTTC,CASRTTSGSSYEQYF
TRBD2,TRBV4-1,TRBJ2-7,.,TGCGCCAGCAGCCAGGCGTTAAGCGGGGGGCTAAAGGAGCAGTACTTC,CASSQALSGGLKEQYF
.,TRBV4-1,TRBJ1-1,.,TGCGCCAGCAAGGGGTCGGGGAACACTGAAGCTTTCTTT,CASKGSGNTEAFF
.,TRBV10-3,TRBJ2-4,.,TGTGCCATCAGTGAGACGTACAGGGGAGGGGGAAACATTCAGTACTTC,CAISETYRGGGNIQYF
.,TRBV6-6,TRBJ1-5,.,TGTGCCAGTACAATCGAGGTAGGCAATCAGCCCCAGCATTTT,CASTIEVGNQPQHF
.,TRBV6-6,TRBJ1-1,.,TGTGCCACCCAGACGGTCATGAACACTGAAGCTTTCTTT,CATQTVMNTEAFF
.,TRBV1,TRBJ2-1,.,TGCACCAGCAGCCACCCGGGGACCCCCCATGAGCAGTTCTTC,CTSSHPGTPHEQFF
.,TRBV2,TRBJ2-1,.,TGTGCCAGCAGTGAATGGGGAGTCTACAATGAGCAGTTCTTC,CASSEWGVYNEQFF
.,TRBV5-4,TRBJ2-7,.,TGTGCCAGCACGGCCGGTCCCTTCTCCTACGAGCAGTACTTC,CASTAGPFSYEQYF
.,TRBV29-1,TRBJ1-2,.,TGCAGCGTTGAAGGCCCGAGGTCCTTCCTAGGGGGGGGCTACACCTTC,CSVEGPRSFLGGGYTF
.,TRBV5-1,TRBJ2-2,.,TGCGCCAGCAGCGCAGGGGTGATAACCGGGGAGCTGTTTTTT,CASSAGVITGELFF
.,TRBV2,TRBJ1-1,.,TGTGCCAGCAGGGCCGGGCCCGGGTTGGGGAACACTGAAGCTTTCTTT,CASRAGPGLGNTEAFF
.,TRBV18,TRBJ1-2,once,TGTGCCAGCTCACCAGCTGGGGGCGCCTTTGTGTATGGCTACACCTTC,CASSPAGGAFVYGYTF
.,TRBV2,TRBJ2-7,.,TGTGCCAGCAGACTACGGGACACCTGGAGCTCCTACGAGCAGTACTTC,CASRLRDTWSSYEQYF
TRBD1,TRBV7-2,TRBJ2-2,.,TGTGCCAGCAGCTTAACGACAGGGGGTAGCACCGGGGAGCTGTTTTTT,CASSLTTGGSTGELFF
.,TRBV5-6,TRBJ1-2,.,TGTGCCAGCAGCTTGGGGGACTATGGCTACACCTTC,CASSLGDYGYTF
.,TRBV30,TRBJ1-2,.,TGTGCCTGGAGACGCGGAAGAGCTGGGGGCTACACCTTC,CAWRRGRAGGYTF
TRBD1,TRBV15,TRBJ2-3,.,TGTGCCACCAGCAGACTTGGGACAGGGGATCATACGCAGTATTTT,CATSRLGTGDHTQYF
TRBD1,TRBV18,TRBJ1-1,.,TGTGCCAGCTCTCTTCAGGGGGTAACTGAAGCTTTCTTT,CASSLQGVTEAFF
.,TRBV12-2,TRBJ1-5,.,TGTGCAAGTCGCTTAGGGACAGCCAATCAGCCCCAGCATTTT,CASRLGTANQPQHF
.,TRBV5-4,TRBJ2-7,.,TGTGCCAGCAGACCCCGGGGGTCCCACGAGCAGTACTTC,CASRPRGSHEQYF
TRBD2,TRBV5-3,TRBJ2-3,.,TGTGCCAGAAGCTTGGATGTGTCTAGCGGGCCGAGAACAGATACGCAGTATTTT,CARSLDVSSGPRTDTQYF
.,TRBV5-1,TRBJ2-3,.,TGCGCCAGCAGCTTGAGAACAACAGAAGATACGCAGTATTTT,CASSLRTTEDTQYF
.,TRBV7-2,TRBJ2-7,.,TGTGCCAGCAGCTCCTATACAGAGCAGTACTTC,CASSSYTEQYF
TRBD1,TRBV11-3,TRBJ2-1,once,TGTGCCAGCAGCCTCATACCGGGACAGGGGTTTGATGAGCAGTTCTTC,CASSLIPGQGFDEQFF
.,TRBV6-1,TRBJ1-6,.,TGTGCCAGCAGTGGGACAGCGAGCTCCTATAATTCACCCCTCCACTTT,CASSGTASSYNSPLHF
TRBD1,TRBV5-1,TRBJ1-5,.,TGCGCCAGCAGCTGGGGACAGGGTAGCAATCAGCCCCAGCATTTT,CASSWGQGSNQPQHF
.,TRBV5-1,TRBJ2-7,.,TGCGCCAGCAGCCGGGTCCTCTCCTACGAGCAGTACTTC,CASSRVLSYEQYF
TRBD1,TRBV9,TRBJ1-2,.,TGTGCCAGCAGCGAGGGGGACAGGGAAGGCTATGGCTACACCTTC,CASSEGDREGYGYTF
.,TRBV7-2,TRBJ2-5,.,TGTGCCAGCAGCTTATTTTCTGCGGGGGAGACCCAGTACTTC,CASSLFSAGETQYF
.,TRBV2,TRBJ2-7,.,TGTGCCAGCAGTATAACAGGGTACGAGCAGTACTTC,CASSITGYEQYF
TRBD1,TRBV5-5,TRBJ1-4,.,TGTGCCAGCAGCTTAGGGACAGCAACTAATGAAAAACTGTTTTTT,CASSLGTATNEKLFF
.,TRBV11-1,TRBJ1-1,.,TGTGCCAGCAGCACCACCTACGCGACAGGGAACACTGAAGCTTTCTTT,CASSTTYATGNTEAFF
TRBD1,TRBV5-1,TRBJ1-6,.,TGCGCCAGCAGCCCGGACAGGAGAAATTCACCCCTCCACTTT,CASSPDRRNSPLHF